This TCR beta chain was identified in a study of cytomegalovirus exposure and HLA in healthy donors. Study-wide results and caveats: It was confirmed in vitro that a few of the CMV-associated chains were specific for CMV antigens. There were several of the most significant clusters that appeared linked to common viral pathogens in a later analysis. Analyses of presence and absence presupposed an approximately uniform sequencing depth across donors. A link between a missense DCLRE1C variant and TCR beta V- and J-gene trimming emerged from a later analysis.

Points on this clone: Its antigen is as yet unknown.

With V trimmed by 4 bases and J by 2 bases, 10 bases remained unmatched. Germline assignment: CDR1 SGHRS and CDR2 YFSETQ. The CDR3 loop spans 16 amino acids. 13 Jbeta primers and 60 Vbeta primers were used for the PCR. Method: immunoSEQ multiplex PCR; TCRdb's copy keeps in-frame clones and lacks some. The table lists about 50,000 clones, around 70% of them singletons. Sequencing used PBMCs. This TCR was sampled from a woman between 45 and 60 years old in good health and CMV-seronegative. The chain joins TRBV5-1 to TRBJ2-7; TRBD1 matches 9 bases. CDR3 residues: CASSPAGTGPPYEQYF. CDR3 coding DNA: TGCGCCAGCAGCCCCGCCGGGACAGGGCCTCCCTACGAGCAGTACTTC.